This T cell receptor beta chain was sequenced during a study of response to subunit inactivated influenza vaccine. Trimming removed 5 bases from V and 6 bases from J, with 17 bases in between. CDR1 is MDHEN, CDR2 SYDVKM, per germline. CDR3 length: 14 amino acids. TCRdb processed the RT-PCR reads anew with MiXCR; each CDR3 protein has one entry. Among approximately 200,000 distinct CDR3 sequences listed, approximately 14% were seen once. This clonotype showed up just a few times. The sequencing here drew on CD8+ T cells sorted from PBMCs, taken about 5 days after vaccination. The TCR comes from a man in his forties or fifties who received an inactivated influenza vaccine. The V gene is TRBV28, the J gene TRBJ2-7; D assignment may be TRBD1 or TRBD2 (6 bases each). DNA of the CDR3: TGTGCCAGCAGTCCCCCAGGGGAGGACCCCGAGCAGTACTTC. It encodes CASSPPGEDPEQYF.